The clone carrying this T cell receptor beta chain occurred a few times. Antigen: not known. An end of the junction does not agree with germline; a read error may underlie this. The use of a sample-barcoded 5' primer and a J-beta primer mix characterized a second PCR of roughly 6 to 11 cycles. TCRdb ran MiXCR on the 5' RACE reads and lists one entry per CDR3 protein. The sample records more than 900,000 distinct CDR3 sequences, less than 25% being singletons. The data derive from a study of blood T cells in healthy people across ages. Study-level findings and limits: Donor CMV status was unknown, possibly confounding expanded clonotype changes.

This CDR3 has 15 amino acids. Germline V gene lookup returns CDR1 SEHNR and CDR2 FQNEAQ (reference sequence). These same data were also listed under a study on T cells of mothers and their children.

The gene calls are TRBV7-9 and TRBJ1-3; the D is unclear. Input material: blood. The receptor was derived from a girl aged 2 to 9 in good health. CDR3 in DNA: TGTACCAGCAGCCAAACCACTGACTCTGGAAACACCATATATTTT. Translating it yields CTSSQTTDSGNTIYF.